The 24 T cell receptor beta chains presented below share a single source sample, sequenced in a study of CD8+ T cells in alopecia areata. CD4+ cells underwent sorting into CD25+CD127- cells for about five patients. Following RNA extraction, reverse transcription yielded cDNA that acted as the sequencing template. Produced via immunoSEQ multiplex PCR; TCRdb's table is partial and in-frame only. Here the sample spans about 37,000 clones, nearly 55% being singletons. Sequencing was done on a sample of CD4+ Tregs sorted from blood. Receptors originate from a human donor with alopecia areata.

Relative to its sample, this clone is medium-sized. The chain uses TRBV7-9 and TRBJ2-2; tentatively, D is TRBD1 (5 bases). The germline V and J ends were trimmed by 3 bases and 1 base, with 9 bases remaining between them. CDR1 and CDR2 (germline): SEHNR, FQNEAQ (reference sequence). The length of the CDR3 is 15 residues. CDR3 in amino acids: CASSFNRRNTGELFF. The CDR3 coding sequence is TGTGCCAGCAGCTTTAACAGGAGGAACACCGGGGAGCTGTTTTTT.

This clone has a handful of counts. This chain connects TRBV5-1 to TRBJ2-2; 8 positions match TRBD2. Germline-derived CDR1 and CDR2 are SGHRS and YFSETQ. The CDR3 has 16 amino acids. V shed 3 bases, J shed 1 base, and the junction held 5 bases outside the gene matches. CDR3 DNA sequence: TGCGCCAGCAGCTCACTGGCGGGGGGGAACACCGGGGAGCTGTTTTTT. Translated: CASSSLAGGNTGELFF.

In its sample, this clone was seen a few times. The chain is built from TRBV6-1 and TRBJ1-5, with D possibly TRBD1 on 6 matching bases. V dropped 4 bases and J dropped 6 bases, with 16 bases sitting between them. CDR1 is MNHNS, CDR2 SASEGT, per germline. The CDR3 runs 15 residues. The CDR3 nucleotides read TGTGCCAGCAGTGTTCAATCAGGGGCGGCTCAGCCCCAGCATTTT. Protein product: CASSVQSGAAQPQHF.

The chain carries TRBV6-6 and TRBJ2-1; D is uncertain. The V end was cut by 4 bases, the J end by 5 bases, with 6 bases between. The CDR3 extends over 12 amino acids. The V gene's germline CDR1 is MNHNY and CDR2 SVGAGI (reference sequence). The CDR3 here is CASSSRNNEQFF. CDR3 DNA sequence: TGTGCCAGCAGTTCTAGGAACAATGAGCAGTTCTTC.

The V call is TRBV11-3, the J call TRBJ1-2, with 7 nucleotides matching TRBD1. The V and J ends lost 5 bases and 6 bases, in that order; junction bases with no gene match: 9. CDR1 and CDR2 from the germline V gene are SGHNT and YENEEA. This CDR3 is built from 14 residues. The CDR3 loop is CASSPPRQGDGYTF. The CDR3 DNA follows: TGTGCCAGCAGCCCCCCCAGACAGGGCGATGGCTACACCTTC. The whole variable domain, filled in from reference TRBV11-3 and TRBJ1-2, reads EAGVVQSPRYKIIEKKQPVAFWCNPISGHNTLYWYLQNLGQGPELLIRYENEEAVDDSQLPKDRFSAERLKGVDSTLKIQPAELGDSAVYLCASSPPRQGDGYTFGSGTRLTVV.

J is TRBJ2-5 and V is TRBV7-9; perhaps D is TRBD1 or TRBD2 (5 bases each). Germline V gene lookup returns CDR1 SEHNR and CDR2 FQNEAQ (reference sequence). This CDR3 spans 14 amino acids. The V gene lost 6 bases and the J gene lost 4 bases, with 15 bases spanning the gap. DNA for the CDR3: TGTGCCAGCAGTCTTCGGGGTGGGACAGAGACCCAGTACTTC. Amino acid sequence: CASSLRGGTETQYF. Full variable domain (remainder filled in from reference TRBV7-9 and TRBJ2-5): DTGVSQNPRHKITKRGQNVTFRCDPISEHNRLYWYRQTLGQGPEFLTYFQNEAQLEKSRLLSDRFSAERPKGSFSTLEIQRTEQGDSAMYLCASSLRGGTETQYFGPGTRLLVL.

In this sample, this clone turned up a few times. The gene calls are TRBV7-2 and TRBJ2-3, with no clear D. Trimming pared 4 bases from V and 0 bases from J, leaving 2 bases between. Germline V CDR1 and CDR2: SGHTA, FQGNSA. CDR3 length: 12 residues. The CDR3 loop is CASSSSTDTQYF. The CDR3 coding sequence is TGTGCCAGCAGCTCGAGCACAGATACGCAGTATTTT. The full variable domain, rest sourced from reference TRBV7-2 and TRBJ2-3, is GAGVSQSPSNKVTEKGKDVELRCDPISGHTALYWYRQSLGQGLEFLIYFQGNSAPDKSGLPSDRFSAERTGGSVSTLTIQRTQQEDSAVYLCASSSSTDTQYFGPGTRLTVL.

The CDR3 region is CASSPPEGRLGTQYF. CDR3 DNA sequence: TGTGCCAGCAGTCCTCCCGAGGGCAGATTGGGGACCCAGTACTTC. The chain uses TRBV28 and TRBJ2-5; possibly TRBD2 for D (5 bases). This CDR3 contains 15 residues. Germline V CDR1 and CDR2: MDHEN, SYDVKM. With 5 bases removed from V and 7 bases from J, the gap between germline ends came to 20 bases.

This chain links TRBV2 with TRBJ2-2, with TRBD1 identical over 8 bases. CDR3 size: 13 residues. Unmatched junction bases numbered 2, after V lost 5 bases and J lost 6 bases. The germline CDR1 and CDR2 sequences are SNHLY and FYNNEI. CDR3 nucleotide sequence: TGTGCCAGCAGTAGACAGGGGTCCGGGGAGCTGTTTTTT. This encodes CASSRQGSGELFF.

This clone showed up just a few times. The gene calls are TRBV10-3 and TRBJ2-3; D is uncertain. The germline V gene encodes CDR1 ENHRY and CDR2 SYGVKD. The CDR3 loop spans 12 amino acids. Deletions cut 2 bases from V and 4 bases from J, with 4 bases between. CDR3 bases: TGTGCCATCAGTGAGAGGTCAGATACGCAGTATTTT. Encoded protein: CAISERSDTQYF.

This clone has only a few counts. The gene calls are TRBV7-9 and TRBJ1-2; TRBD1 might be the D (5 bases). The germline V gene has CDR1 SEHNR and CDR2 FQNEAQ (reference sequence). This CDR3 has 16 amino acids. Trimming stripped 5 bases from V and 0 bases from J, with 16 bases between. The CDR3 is CASSPAVGLSNYGYTF. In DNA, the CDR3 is TGTGCCAGCAGCCCCGCAGTGGGACTCTCTAACTATGGCTACACCTTC.

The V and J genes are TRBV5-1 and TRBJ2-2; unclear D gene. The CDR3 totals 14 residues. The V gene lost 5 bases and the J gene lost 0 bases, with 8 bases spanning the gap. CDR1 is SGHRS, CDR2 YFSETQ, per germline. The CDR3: CASRRSANTGELFF. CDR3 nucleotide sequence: TGCGCCAGCAGAAGGAGCGCGAACACCGGGGAGCTGTTTTTT.

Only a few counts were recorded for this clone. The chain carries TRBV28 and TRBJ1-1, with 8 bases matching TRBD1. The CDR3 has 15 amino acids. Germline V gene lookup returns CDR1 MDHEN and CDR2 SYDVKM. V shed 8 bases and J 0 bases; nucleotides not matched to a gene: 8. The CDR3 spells CASPPPGQVNTEAFF. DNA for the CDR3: TGTGCCAGCCCTCCCCCGGGACAGGTGAACACTGAAGCTTTCTTT. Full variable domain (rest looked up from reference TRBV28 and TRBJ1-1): DVKVTQSSRYLVKRTGEKVFLECVQDMDHENMFWYRQDPGLGLRLIYFSYDVKMKEKGDIPEGYSVSREKKERFSLILESASTNQTSMYLCASPPPGQVNTEAFFGQGTRLTVV.

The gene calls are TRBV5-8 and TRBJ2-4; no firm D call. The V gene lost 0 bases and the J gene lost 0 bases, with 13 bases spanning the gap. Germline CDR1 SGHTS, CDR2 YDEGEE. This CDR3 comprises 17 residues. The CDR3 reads CASSLVQVYLAKNIQYF. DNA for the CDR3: TGTGCCAGCAGCTTGGTTCAGGTCTACCTAGCCAAAAACATTCAGTACTTC. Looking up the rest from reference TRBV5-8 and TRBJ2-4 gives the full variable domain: EAGVTQSPTHLIKTRGQQATLRCSPISGHTSVYWYQQALGLGLQFLLWYDEGEERNRGNFPPRFSGRQFPNYSSELNVNALELEDSALYLCASSLVQVYLAKNIQYFGAGTRLSVL.

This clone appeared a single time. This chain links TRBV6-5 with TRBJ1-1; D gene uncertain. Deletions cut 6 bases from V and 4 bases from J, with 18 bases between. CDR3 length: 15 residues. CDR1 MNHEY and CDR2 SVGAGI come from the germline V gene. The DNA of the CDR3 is TGTGCCAGCAGAGACGGGAGGGCCGTGTCCACTGAAGCTTTCTTT. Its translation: CASRDGRAVSTEAFF.

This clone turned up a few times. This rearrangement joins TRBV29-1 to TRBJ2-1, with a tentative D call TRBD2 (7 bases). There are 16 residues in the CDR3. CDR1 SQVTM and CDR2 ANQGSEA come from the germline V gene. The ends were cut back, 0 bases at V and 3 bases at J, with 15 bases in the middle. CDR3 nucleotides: TGCAGCGTTGAAGATCCGCGCGGGGGCCACTACAATGAGCAGTTCTTC. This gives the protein CSVEDPRGGHYNEQFF.

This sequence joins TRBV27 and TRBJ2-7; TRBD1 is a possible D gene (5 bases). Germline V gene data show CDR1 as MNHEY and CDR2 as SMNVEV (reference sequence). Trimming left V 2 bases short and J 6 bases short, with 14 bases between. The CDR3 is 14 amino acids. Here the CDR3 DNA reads TGTGCCAGCAGTTTAGGGCAGGGCCTTCGCGAGCAGTACTTC. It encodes CASSLGQGLREQYF.

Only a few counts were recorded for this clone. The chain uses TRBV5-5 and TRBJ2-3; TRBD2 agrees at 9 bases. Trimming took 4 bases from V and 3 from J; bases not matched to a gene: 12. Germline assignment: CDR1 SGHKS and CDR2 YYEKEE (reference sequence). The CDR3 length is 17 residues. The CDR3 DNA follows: TGTGCCAGCAGCGCCCCAGAGCGGGGGGTGGTGACAGATACGCAGTATTTT. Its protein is CASSAPERGVVTDTQYF.

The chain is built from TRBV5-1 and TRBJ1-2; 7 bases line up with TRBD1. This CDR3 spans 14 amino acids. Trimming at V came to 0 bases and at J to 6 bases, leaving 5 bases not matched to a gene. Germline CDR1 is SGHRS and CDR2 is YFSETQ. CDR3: CASSLDRGRDGYTF. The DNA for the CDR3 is TGCGCCAGCAGCTTGGACAGGGGAAGAGATGGCTACACCTTC.

This chain's CDR3 is CASSLEPGLRNTEAFF. CDR3 nucleotide sequence: TGTGCCAGCAGCTTGGAACCGGGACTCCGGAACACTGAAGCTTTCTTT. J is TRBJ1-1 and V is TRBV7-9, with D possibly matching TRBD1 (5 bases). The V and J ends lost 3 bases and 1 base respectively, with 15 bases between them. The germline CDR1 and CDR2 sequences are SEHNR and FQNEAQ (reference sequence). The CDR3 consists of 16 residues. The whole variable domain, filled in from reference TRBV7-9 and TRBJ1-1, reads DTGVSQNPRHKITKRGQNVTFRCDPISEHNRLYWYRQTLGQGPEFLTYFQNEAQLEKSRLLSDRFSAERPKGSFSTLEIQRTEQGDSAMYLCASSLEPGLRNTEAFFGQGTRLTVV.

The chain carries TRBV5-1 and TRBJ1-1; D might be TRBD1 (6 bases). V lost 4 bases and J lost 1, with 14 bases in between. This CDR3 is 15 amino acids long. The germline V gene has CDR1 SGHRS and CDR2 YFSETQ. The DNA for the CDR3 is TGCGCCAGCAGCGGACCAGGGGTGGGGAACACTGAAGCTTTCTTT. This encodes CASSGPGVGNTEAFF.

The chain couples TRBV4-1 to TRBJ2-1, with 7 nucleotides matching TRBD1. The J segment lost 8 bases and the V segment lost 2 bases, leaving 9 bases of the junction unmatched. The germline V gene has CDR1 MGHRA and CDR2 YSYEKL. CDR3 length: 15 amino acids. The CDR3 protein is CASSQTIDRAHEQFF. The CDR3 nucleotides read TGCGCCAGCAGCCAAACCATAGACAGGGCCCATGAGCAGTTCTTC.

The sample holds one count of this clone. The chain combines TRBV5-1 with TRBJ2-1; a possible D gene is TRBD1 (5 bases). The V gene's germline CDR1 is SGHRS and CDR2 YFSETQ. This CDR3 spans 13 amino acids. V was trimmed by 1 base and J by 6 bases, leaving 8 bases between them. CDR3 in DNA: TGCGCCAGCAGCTTGCAGGGCGGCAATGAGCAGTTCTTC. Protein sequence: CASSLQGGNEQFF. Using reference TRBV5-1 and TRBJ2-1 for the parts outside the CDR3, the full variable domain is KAGVTQTPRYLIKTRGQQVTLSCSPISGHRSVSWYQQTPGQGLQFLFEYFSETQRNKGNFPGRFSGRQFSNSRSEMNVSTLELGDSALYLCASSLQGGNEQFFGPGTRLTVL.

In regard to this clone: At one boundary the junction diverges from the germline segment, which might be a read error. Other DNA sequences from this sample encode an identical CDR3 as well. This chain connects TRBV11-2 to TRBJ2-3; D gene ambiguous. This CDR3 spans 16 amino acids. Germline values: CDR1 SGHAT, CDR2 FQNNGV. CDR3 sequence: CASSLEPVARTDTQYF. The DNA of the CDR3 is TGTGCCAGCAGCCTAGAGCCGGTGGCCCGCACAGATACGCAGTATTTT.